The sequence of this T cell receptor beta chain was determined in a study of identical twins. This CDR3 spans 16 amino acids. Trimming removed 1 base from V and 5 bases from J, with 18 bases in between. CDR1 SEHNR and CDR2 FQNEAQ come from the germline V gene (reference sequence). One entry per CDR3 protein, called by TCRdb with MiXCR from the 5' RACE reads. The sample lists about 890,000 distinct CDR3 sequences, 9% to 15% occurring once. This same sample was also taken into another study, of yellow fever vaccine responses in identical twins.

Specimen: PBMCs. V usage is TRBV7-9 and J usage is TRBJ2-7, with D hard to call. This TCR was sampled from a woman aged 18-29 years in good health. This CDR3 is CASSLGVGMMKDEQYF. The DNA for the CDR3 is TGTGCCAGCAGCTTAGGGGTGGGGATGATGAAAGACGAGCAGTACTTC.